The 28 T cell receptor beta chains listed next were all sequenced from one sample in a study of blood T cell repertoires in COVID-19. Sequencing used immunoSEQ multiplex PCR; TCRdb keeps in-frame clones, though not all of them. The sample includes roughly 500,000 clones, roughly 85% of them seen just once. The sample consisted of peripheral blood. The receptors come from a human donor in a cohort sampled during active COVID-19.

The rearrangement uses TRBV19 and TRBJ2-1, with TRBD1 matching 7 bases. The CDR3 has 15 amino acids. Germline lookup yields CDR1 LNHDA and CDR2 SQIVND (reference sequence). Trimming took 6 bases from V and 0 from J; bases not matched to a gene: 5. The CDR3 DNA reads as TGTGCCAGTAGGGGCTGGGACAGCTCCTACAATGAGCAGTTCTTC. It yields the protein CASRGWDSSYNEQFF.

The chain is built from TRBV19 and TRBJ1-5; perhaps TRBD1 as D (5 bases). The CDR3 length is 15 residues. Germline V gene data show CDR1 as LNHDA and CDR2 as SQIVND (reference sequence). V was clipped by 1 base and J by 6 bases, with 13 bases between them. As DNA, the CDR3 is TGTGCCAGTAGTATAGGGTCTTCGGACACTCAGCCCCAGCATTTT. Protein: CASSIGSSDTQPQHF.

CDR3 bases: TGTGCCAGCAGTTACTCCGGCGAGGGCGGCTATGGCTACACCTTC. Translation gives CASSYSGEGGYGYTF. The chain combines TRBV6-6 with TRBJ1-2; no clear D. CDR3 size: 15 residues. V was pared by 0 bases and J by 4 bases, with 12 bases between. Germline V gene sequence: CDR1 MNHNY, CDR2 SVGAGI (reference sequence).

This clone was seen only once. This chain uses TRBV5-4 with TRBJ2-7; a possible D gene is TRBD2 (6 bases). Germline V CDR1 and CDR2: SGHNT, YYREEE (reference sequence). This CDR3 has 13 residues. The V end lost 4 bases, the J end lost 5 bases, and 13 bases lay between the germline ends. CDR3 residues: CASSLDRGNEQYF. CDR3 nucleotide sequence: TGTGCCAGCAGCCTCGATCGGGGGAACGAGCAGTACTTC. Using reference TRBV5-4 and TRBJ2-7 for the parts outside the CDR3, the full variable domain is ETGVTQSPTHLIKTRGQQVTLRCSSQSGHNTVSWYQQALGQGPQFIFQYYREEENGRGNFPPRFSGLQFPNYSSELNVNALELDDSALYLCASSLDRGNEQYFGPGTRLTVT.

In this sample, this clone turned up a few times. J is TRBJ1-5 and V is TRBV4-1; TRBD1 aligns across 8 bases. V lost 3 bases, J lost 6 bases, and 7 bases stayed unmatched. Germline CDR1 reads MGHRA; CDR2 reads YSYEKL. The CDR3 extends over 15 amino acids. The chain's CDR3 is CASSHPGQGGQPQHF. DNA of the CDR3: TGCGCCAGCAGCCACCCCGGACAGGGAGGTCAGCCCCAGCATTTT.

The chain couples TRBV5-1 to TRBJ1-1, with a tentative D call TRBD1 (6 bases). The V gene's germline CDR1 is SGHRS and CDR2 YFSETQ. The CDR3 is made up of 13 amino acids. The germline V and J ends were trimmed by 4 bases and 6 bases, with 13 bases remaining between them. DNA for the CDR3: TGCGCCAGCAGCGGACAGAGAAGTCCTGAAGCTTTCTTT. This translates into CASSGQRSPEAFF.

With regard to this clone: At the DNA level, this CDR3 is encoded by other sequences in the same sample as well. V usage is TRBV28 and J usage is TRBJ2-1; D is ambiguous. The CDR3 consists of 13 residues. The germline V gene encodes CDR1 MDHEN and CDR2 SYDVKM. Trimming shortened V by 5 bases and J by 1 base, and 6 bases separated the two germline ends. The CDR3 DNA reads TGTGCCAGCAGTCTAGGTTCCTACAATGAGCAGTTCTTC. Amino acids: CASSLGSYNEQFF.

This chain joins TRBV5-1 and TRBJ2-7; tentative D call: TRBD1 (7 bases). CDR1 is SGHRS, CDR2 YFSETQ, per germline. This CDR3 contains 14 residues. V lost 4 bases and J lost 3, with 14 bases in between. CDR3 DNA sequence: TGCGCCAGCAGCAAACGACAGGGACTCTACGAGCAGTACTTC. Protein sequence: CASSKRQGLYEQYF.

This clone showed up just a few times. The chain couples TRBV15 to TRBJ1-2, with 7 bases aligning to TRBD1. Germline CDR1 reads LNHNV; CDR2 reads YYDKDF (reference sequence). J gave up 10 bases and V 5 bases, and 7 bases lay outside the gene matches. The CDR3 is 12 amino acids. The CDR3 region is CATSVRQGHYTF. The CDR3, as DNA: TGTGCCACCAGCGTAAGACAGGGTCACTACACCTTC. Drawing the rest from reference TRBV15 and TRBJ1-2, the complete variable domain is DAMVIQNPRYQVTQFGKPVTLSCSQTLNHNVMYWYQQKSSQAPKLLFHYYDKDFNNEADTPDNFQSRRPNTSFCFLDIRSPGLGDTAMYLCATSVRQGHYTFGSGTRLTVV.

The V call is TRBV9, the J call TRBJ1-2, with D maybe TRBD1 (6 bases). The length of the CDR3 is 17 residues. V lost 0 bases to trimming and J lost 4 bases, with 19 bases between them. The germline V gene encodes CDR1 SGDLS and CDR2 YYNGEE. In DNA, the CDR3 is TGTGCCAGCAGCGTAGGCCCAAACAGGGATGGTGTCTATGGCTACACCTTC. It is translated as CASSVGPNRDGVYGYTF.

The chain has TRBV5-4 and TRBJ2-7; TRBD1 matches at 7 bases. Germline CDR1 and CDR2: SGHNT and YYREEE (reference sequence). The CDR3 contains 14 residues. Trimming at V came to 4 bases and at J to 0 bases, leaving 4 bases not matched to a gene. The DNA for the CDR3 is TGTGCCAGCAGCCCGGACAGGACCTCCTACGAGCAGTACTTC. Translated, it gives CASSPDRTSYEQYF.

This clone was counted once. The J gene is TRBJ2-5, the V gene TRBV5-4; 11 nucleotides line up with TRBD1. The CDR3 spans 15 residues. Unmatched junction bases numbered 3, after V lost 0 bases and J lost 5 bases. In germline, CDR1 is SGHNT, CDR2 YYREEE (reference sequence). DNA of the CDR3: TGTGCCAGCAGCTTGGAGGGACAGGGGGTTGAGACCCAGTACTTC. It encodes CASSLEGQGVETQYF.

V usage is TRBV6-6 and J usage is TRBJ2-3; perhaps TRBD2 as D (6 bases). This CDR3 has 15 amino acids. Trimming cost V 2 bases and J 4 bases, with 13 bases left between them. Per germline, CDR1 MNHNY and CDR2 SVGAGI (reference sequence). For the CDR3, the DNA is TGTGCCAGCAGTTACCTCCGTGGGAGGCCAGATACGCAGTATTTT. Its translation: CASSYLRGRPDTQYF.

This chain connects TRBV28 to TRBJ1-1, with 7 bases aligning to TRBD1. Looked up from germline, CDR1 is MDHEN and CDR2 is SYDVKM. J was trimmed by 1 base and V by 4 bases; bases with no gene match: 6. The CDR3 length is 15 residues. The CDR3 nucleotides are TGTGCCAGCAGTTATGAGTACAGGGGGAACACTGAAGCTTTCTTT. Its protein product is CASSYEYRGNTEAFF.

Points on this clone: One end of the junction does not line up with germline, which may come from a read error. This chain connects TRBV7-2 to TRBJ2-7, with 9 bases that match TRBD2. Per the germline V gene, CDR1 is SGHTA and CDR2 is FQGNSA. The CDR3 is 14 amino acids. This CDR3 reads CASRLAGEGYEQYF. Written as DNA, the CDR3 is TGTGCCAGCAGATTAGCGGGAGAGGGATACGAGCAGTACTTC.

The chain carries TRBV28 and TRBJ1-6; 8 bases line up with TRBD1. The CDR3 runs to 16 residues. Germline values: CDR1 MDHEN, CDR2 SYDVKM. The trim removed 3 bases at V and 7 bases at J, leaving 8 bases unmatched. This CDR3 reads CASSFGGQGENSPLHF. The CDR3 DNA reads as TGTGCCAGCAGTTTCGGAGGACAGGGCGAAAATTCACCCCTCCACTTT.

V and J are TRBV5-1 and TRBJ2-1, with 12 nucleotides matching TRBD2. Trimming cost V 3 bases and J 7 bases; bases outside gene matches: 8. Germline-derived CDR1 and CDR2 are SGHRS and YFSETQ. The CDR3 is 16 residues long. As DNA, the CDR3 is TGCGCCAGCAGCTCGACCCTAGCGGGAGGGGTTAATGAGCAGTTCTTC. Translation gives CASSSTLAGGVNEQFF.

In this sample, this clone turned up once. The V call is TRBV30, the J call TRBJ2-7, with 7 nucleotides matching TRBD1. V was pared by 0 bases and J by 3 bases, with 8 bases of the junction left unmatched. Germline V gene sequence: CDR1 GTSNPN, CDR2 SVGIG (reference sequence). The CDR3 has 15 amino acids. CDR3 sequence: CAWSVLRTGDYEQYF. CDR3 bases: TGTGCCTGGAGTGTACTCCGGACAGGCGACTACGAGCAGTACTTC.

The rearrangement joins TRBV2 to TRBJ2-7; 8 nucleotides align to TRBD2. The V gene end was trimmed by 8 bases and the J gene end by 7 bases; junction bases not matched to a gene: 10. The germline gives CDR1 SNHLY, CDR2 FYNNEI. The CDR3 loop spans 13 amino acids. The CDR3 loop reads CASGISGNGEQYF. The CDR3 region has the DNA TGTGCCAGCGGTATTAGCGGGAACGGAGAGCAGTACTTC.

The chain has TRBV11-3 and TRBJ2-2; D gene uncertain. The CDR3 is made up of 14 amino acids. CDR1 and CDR2 from the germline V gene are SGHNT and YENEEA. Trimming cost V 5 bases and J 6 bases, with 13 bases left between them. CDR3 amino acids: CASSRPESPGELFF. The DNA of the CDR3 is TGTGCCAGCAGCAGGCCGGAGAGTCCCGGGGAGCTGTTTTTT.

The rearrangement joins TRBV11-1 to TRBJ1-3; D possibly corresponds to TRBD1 (6 bases). The CDR3 is 15 residues long. With 5 bases removed from V and 0 bases from J, the gap between germline ends came to 11 bases. In germline, CDR1 is SGHAT, CDR2 FQDESV (reference sequence). The CDR3 DNA sequence: TGTGCCAGCAGCCGTACAGGGAGCTCTGGAAACACCATATATTTT. It specifies CASSRTGSSGNTIYF.

This clone came up once. The genes are TRBV19 and TRBJ2-1; D is possibly TRBD2 (5 bases). With 7 bases removed from V and 10 bases from J, the gap between germline ends came to 20 bases. This CDR3 has 14 residues. Germline V gene sequence: CDR1 LNHDA, CDR2 SQIVND (reference sequence). The CDR3 sequence is CASTQRRGSWEQFF. CDR3 bases: TGTGCCAGTACCCAACGCCGGGGATCCTGGGAGCAGTTCTTC.

V and J are TRBV19 and TRBJ2-7, with D possibly matching TRBD2 (5 bases). V was clipped by 6 bases and J by 7 bases, with 13 bases between them. This CDR3 comprises 12 residues. Germline V lookup: CDR1 LNHDA, CDR2 SQIVND (reference sequence). The CDR3 region is CASRETPGEQYF. CDR3 DNA sequence: TGTGCCAGTAGGGAAACCCCGGGGGAGCAGTACTTC.

CDR3 DNA: TGTGCCAGCAGTTACCGGGGACAGGGCCTCCTAAATGGCTACACCTTC. Protein product: CASSYRGQGLLNGYTF. The chain employs TRBV6-6 and TRBJ1-2; 9 bases match TRBD1. V lost 2 bases to trimming and J lost 6 bases; unmatched junction nucleotides: 10. The CDR3 runs to 16 residues. Per germline, CDR1 MNHNY and CDR2 SVGAGI (reference sequence).

The genes are TRBV27 and TRBJ2-5, with D unresolved. Trimming pared 5 bases from V and 5 bases from J, leaving 18 bases between. The CDR3 covers 15 residues. Germline V gene lookup returns CDR1 MNHEY and CDR2 SMNVEV (reference sequence). CDR3 protein: CASSPRSRSRETQYF. The CDR3 DNA follows: TGTGCCAGCAGTCCTCGTAGTCGTTCCCGGGAGACCCAGTACTTC.

Details on this clone: One end of the junction fails to match germline, which may point to a read error. For the CDR3, the DNA is TGTGCCTGGAGTGGTACAGGCCAGTCCTCCTTC. Residues: CAWSGTGQSSF. V is TRBV30 and J is TRBJ1-2; perhaps TRBD1 as D (5 bases). The CDR3 consists of 11 residues. Germline assignment: CDR1 GTSNPN and CDR2 SVGIG (reference sequence). The entire variable domain, with the rest obtained from reference TRBV30 and TRBJ1-2, is as follows: SQTIHQWPATLVQPVGSPLSLECTVEGTSNPNLYWYRQAAGRGLQLLFYSVGIGQISSEVPQNLSASRPQDRQFILSSKKLLLSDSGFYLCAWSGTGQSSFGSGTRLTVV.

The CDR3 DNA sequence: TGTGCCAGTGGGGGGGCGAGGCTTCCAGAATATAATTCACCCCTCCACTTT. It specifies CASGGARLPEYNSPLHF. The genes are TRBV19 and TRBJ1-6; perhaps TRBD1 as D (6 bases). With 8 bases removed from V and 4 bases from J, the gap between germline ends came to 21 bases. The CDR3 consists of 17 residues. From germline, CDR1 is LNHDA and CDR2 SQIVND (reference sequence). Together with reference TRBV19 and TRBJ1-6, the CDR3 gives the full variable domain: DGGITQSPKYLFRKEGQNVTLSCEQNLNHDAMYWYRQDPGQGLRLIYYSQIVNDFQKGDIAEGYSVSREKKESFPLTVTSAQKNPTAFYLCASGGARLPEYNSPLHFGNGTRLTVT.

The V gene is TRBV30, the J gene TRBJ2-7; D may be TRBD2 (6 bases). This CDR3 region has 12 residues. CDR1 is GTSNPN and CDR2 is SVGIG in the germline V gene (reference sequence). Deletions cut 2 bases from V and 3 bases from J, with 8 bases between. The CDR3 DNA reads TGTGCCTGGAGTTCGGGAGACTACGAGCAGTACTTC. Amino acid sequence: CAWSSGDYEQYF.